Listed below are T cell receptor beta chains from one sample, sequenced in a study of blood T cell repertoires in COVID-19. TCRdb's table, derived via immunoSEQ multiplex PCR, lists solely in-frame clones and lacks some. The sample holds 250,000 or so clones, approximately 80% seen once. Sequenced input: peripheral blood. The receptors were gathered from a woman in her sixties or seventies with acute or convalescent COVID-19. CDR3s include the opening cysteine and the closing phenylalanine or tryptophan. D genes are given only for firm matches. Only part of the rows carry a size: once, few, many, or a class if the clone is expanded.

J | size | D | V | DNA | CDR3
TRBJ2-5 | NA | NA | TRBV18 | TGTGCCAGCTCACCAGAACTGGAGACCCAGTACTTC | CASSPELETQYF
TRBJ2-1 | NA | TRBD2 | TRBV24-1 | TGTGCCACCAGTGATTCTCTAGCGGGGGCCTACAATGAGCAGTTCTTC | CATSDSLAGAYNEQFF
TRBJ1-2 | NA | NA | TRBV28 | TGTGCCAGCAGTTTATTGGACAGCAACTATGGCTACACCTTC | CASSLLDSNYGYTF
TRBJ1-1 | NA | NA | TRBV10-3 | TGTGCCATCAGTACCAGACAGAACACTGAAGCTTTCTTT | CAISTRQNTEAFF
TRBJ2-5 | NA | NA | TRBV10-2 | TGCGCCAGCAGTGAGCCCGATCCGAGGACCCAGTACTTC | CASSEPDPRTQYF
TRBJ1-4 | NA | TRBD1 | TRBV28 | TGTGCCAGCAGTTTACGACAGGGTTGGGGTGAAAAACTGTTTTTT | CASSLRQGWGEKLFF
TRBJ2-5 | NA | NA | TRBV11-2 | TGTGCCAGCAGCGCAGGTACAGAAGACCAGTACTTC | CASSAGTEDQYF
TRBJ2-2 | NA | TRBD2 | TRBV5-1 | TGCGCCAGCAGCTGGACTAGCGGGGGGTTTGGCGGGGAGCTGTTTTTT | CASSWTSGGFGGELFF
TRBJ2-3 | NA | TRBD2 | TRBV5-5 | TGTGCCAGCAGCTTGGCGGCTAGCGGGGCGGCAGATACGCAGTATTTT | CASSLAASGAADTQYF
TRBJ2-2 | NA | NA | TRBV20-1 | TGCAGTGCTAGTGACGGGGGGAACACCGGGGAGCTGTTTTTT | CSASDGGNTGELFF
TRBJ1-2 | once | NA | TRBV5-1 | TGCGCCAGCAGCTTGAGGGCAGGGGAAATTGGCTACACCTTC | CASSLRAGEIGYTF